This T cell receptor (beta chain) was recovered during a study of patients and donors after allogeneic stem cell transplantation. TCRdb reprocessed the RT-PCR reads via MiXCR and lists one record per CDR3 protein. Of 200,000 to 250,000 distinct CDR3 sequences listed, over 12% are singletons. This clonotype was seen a handful of times. CDR1 MNHEY and CDR2 SMNVEV come from the germline V gene (reference sequence). With 3 bases removed from V and 13 bases from J, the gap between germline ends came to 19 bases. This CDR3 is built from 14 residues. The chain is built from TRBV27 and TRBJ2-1; the D gene could be TRBD1 or TRBD2 (5 bases each). Sequencing input: blood, either unsorted or a sorted T cell fraction (not recorded which). The receptor was derived from a human donor who was either an allogeneic HSCT recipient or a stem cell or donor lymphocyte infusion donor (not recorded which). It is not recorded whose cells these are; they may come from a transplant donor. In DNA, the CDR3 is TGTGCCAGCAGTTTCTCCCGGGACCTCCGCGGTCAGTTCTTC. This gives the protein CASSFSRDLRGQFF.